The sequence of this T cell receptor (beta chain) was determined in a study of cytotoxic CD8 clonotypes in ibrutinib-treated CLL. Background on the study: It was after a median roughly 13 months of treatment, range 6 to 36, that response samples were taken.

Profiled with immunoSEQ multiplex PCR; TCRdb holds only in-frame clones, not every one. The sample has 200,000 to 250,000 clones; less than 75% are singletons. Comment on this clone: The antigen is unknown.

Points from the study as a whole: Circulating CD8+ T-cell counts were tracked by baseline clonality, which exceeded that of age-matched healthy donors. Contraction or stability on treatment was seen for public clonotypes, which were uncommon. There were differences in sampling times between sustained-remission and progressing patients.

Material: PBMCs, obtained after 24 months of ibrutinib treatment. This TCR was sampled from a human donor with chronic lymphocytic leukemia.

The chain's CDR3 is CAWTHGADLTDTQYF. The CDR3 nucleotides read TGTGCCTGGACCCATGGGGCGGACCTCACAGATACGCAGTATTTT. This chain links TRBV30 with TRBJ2-3, with D possibly being TRBD1 (5 bases). V shed 4 bases and J shed 2 bases, with 16 bases lying between them. Per germline, CDR1 GTSNPN and CDR2 SVGIG (reference sequence). The CDR3 is made up of 15 amino acids.